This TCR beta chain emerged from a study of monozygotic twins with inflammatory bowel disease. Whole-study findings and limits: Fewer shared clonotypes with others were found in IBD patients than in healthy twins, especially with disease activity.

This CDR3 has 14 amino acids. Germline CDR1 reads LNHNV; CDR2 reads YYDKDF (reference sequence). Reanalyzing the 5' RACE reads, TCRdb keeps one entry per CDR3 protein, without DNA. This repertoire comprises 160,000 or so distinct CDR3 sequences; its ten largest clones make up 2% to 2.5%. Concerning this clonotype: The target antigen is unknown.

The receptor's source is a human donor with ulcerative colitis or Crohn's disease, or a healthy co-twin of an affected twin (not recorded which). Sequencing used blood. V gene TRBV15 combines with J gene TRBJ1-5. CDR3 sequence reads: CATSRDFGVQPQHF.